One sample yielded the 18 T cell receptor beta chains listed below, sequenced in a study of blood T cell repertoires in COVID-19. The data were produced by immunoSEQ multiplex PCR, yet TCRdb's version contains in-frame clones alone and is incomplete. The table records 200,000 to 300,000 clones, roughly 82% of them present only once. Sequenced material: PBMCs or T cells enriched from blood (not recorded which). These receptors originate from a woman aged 45-59 years who had recovered from COVID-19.

This clone was found a few times. The chain carries TRBV30 and TRBJ1-2, with a weak D call TRBD1 (6 bases). Germline V lookup: CDR1 GTSNPN, CDR2 SVGIG (reference sequence). Trimming shortened V by 0 bases and J by 6 bases, and 11 bases separated the two germline ends. CDR3 size: 13 residues. The CDR3 DNA is TGTGCCTGGAGTGTACAGCCAGGGGATGGCTACACCTTC. The encoded protein is CAWSVQPGDGYTF.

This rearrangement joins TRBV30 to TRBJ2-2; 10 bases map to TRBD2. V gave up 0 bases and J gave up 8 bases; unmatched junction bases: 6. The CDR3 consists of 15 residues. From germline, CDR1 is GTSNPN and CDR2 SVGIG (reference sequence). The CDR3 protein is CAWSVASGRSGELFF. CDR3 DNA: TGTGCCTGGAGTGTCGCTAGCGGGAGATCTGGGGAGCTGTTTTTT.

The V call is TRBV6-2 or TRBV6-3, the J call TRBJ2-5; the match to TRBD1 covers 8 bases. Germline-derived CDR1 and CDR2 are MNHEY and SVGEGT. CDR3 length: 13 residues. The J segment lost 7 bases and the V segment lost 5 bases, leaving 6 bases of the junction unmatched. The CDR3 DNA reads TGTGCCAGCAGTGTAGGACAGGGAGGGACCCAGTACTTC. The encoded protein is CASSVGQGGTQYF.

This chain links TRBV11-2 with TRBJ1-2; 8 bases are a match to TRBD1. CDR1 SGHAT and CDR2 FQNNGV come from the germline V gene. V lost 4 bases, J lost 0 bases, and 4 bases stayed unmatched. The CDR3 is 15 residues long. The CDR3 loop is CASSSGTGSNYGYTF. The CDR3 DNA sequence: TGTGCCAGCAGCTCAGGGACAGGCTCTAACTATGGCTACACCTTC.

The chain has TRBV11-2 and TRBJ2-7; a weak D match, TRBD2 (6 bases). The CDR3 spans 15 residues. Germline V gene lookup returns CDR1 SGHAT and CDR2 FQNNGV. Trimming took 1 base from V and 0 from J, leaving 10 bases between them. The CDR3 reads CASSLGAGRSYEQYF. DNA of the CDR3: TGTGCCAGCAGCTTAGGAGCGGGCCGCTCCTACGAGCAGTACTTC.

The rearrangement links TRBV4-3 to TRBJ2-7, with D perhaps TRBD2 (5 bases). V was cut by 5 bases and J by 4 bases, with 12 bases left in between. Germline assignment: CDR1 LGHNA and CDR2 YSLEER. The CDR3 runs to 13 residues. The CDR3 bases are TGCGCCAGCAGCTCCCAGCGAGGGTACGAGCAGTACTTC. Translated, it gives CASSSQRGYEQYF.

The genes are TRBV15 and TRBJ1-5, with unresolved D. With 5 bases removed from V and 1 base from J, the gap between germline ends came to 12 bases. Germline loops: CDR1 LNHNV, CDR2 YYDKDF (reference sequence). The CDR3 sequence is 15 residues long. This chain's CDR3 is CATSRASVSNQPQHF. CDR3 DNA sequence: TGTGCCACCAGCCGAGCCTCGGTCAGCAATCAGCCCCAGCATTTT.

The chain links TRBV7-2 to TRBJ1-5; 7 positions match TRBD1. CDR3 length equals 14 residues. V dropped 5 bases and J dropped 7; count of bases not matched to a gene: 8. CDR1 and CDR2 (germline): SGHTA, FQGNSA. DNA of the CDR3: TGTGCCAGCAGCCCGACAGGGAAGGGGCAGCCCCAGCATTTT. Protein sequence: CASSPTGKGQPQHF. Full variable domain (outside the CDR3, taken from reference TRBV7-2 and TRBJ1-5): GAGVSQSPSNKVTEKGKDVELRCDPISGHTALYWYRQSLGQGLEFLIYFQGNSAPDKSGLPSDRFSAERTGGSVSTLTIQRTQQEDSAVYLCASSPTGKGQPQHFGDGTRLSIL.

V and J are TRBV6-5 and TRBJ1-1; 9 positions match TRBD1. Germline assignment: CDR1 MNHEY and CDR2 SVGAGI. V gave up 8 bases and J gave up 5 bases; unmatched junction bases: 9. The CDR3 has 14 amino acids. CDR3 sequence (DNA): TGTGCCAGCGGGGAACAGGGGGCGTGGACTGAAGCTTTCTTT. Residues: CASGEQGAWTEAFF.

This rearrangement joins TRBV4-3 to TRBJ2-3; 9 bases are a match to TRBD2. With 4 bases clipped from V and 2 bases from J, the junction kept 13 bases outside the gene matches. CDR3 length: 18 residues. Germline CDR1 LGHNA, CDR2 YSLEER. The CDR3: CASSPGLAGTLNTDTQYF. The CDR3 DNA sequence: TGCGCCAGCAGCCCGGGACTAGCCGGAACACTAAACACAGATACGCAGTATTTT.

The chain links TRBV19 to TRBJ2-3; 9 bases agree with TRBD1. CDR3 size: 16 residues. V was clipped by 4 bases and J by 2 bases; unmatched bases: 7. Per germline, CDR1 LNHDA and CDR2 SQIVND (reference sequence). CDR3 nucleotide sequence: TGTGCCAGTAGTAAAACGGGACAGGGCAACACAGATACGCAGTATTTT. Translated: CASSKTGQGNTDTQYF.

The rearrangement links TRBV6-5 to TRBJ2-7; 10 bases map to TRBD1. Germline loops: CDR1 MNHEY, CDR2 SVGAGI. The CDR3 extends over 14 amino acids. Trimming took 7 bases from V and 2 from J; bases not matched to a gene: 5. The CDR3, as DNA: TGTGCCAGCACAACGACAGGGGGCCCCTACGAGCAGTACTTC. It is translated as CASTTTGGPYEQYF.

The CDR3: CASRTRQLATNEKLFF. The CDR3 region has the DNA TGTGCCAGTAGAACCCGACAGCTAGCAACTAATGAAAAACTGTTTTTT. The rearrangement joins TRBV19 to TRBJ1-4; maybe TRBD1 (5 bases). Trimming cost V 6 bases and J 0 bases, with 14 bases left between them. Germline V gene lookup returns CDR1 LNHDA and CDR2 SQIVND (reference sequence). This CDR3 has 16 residues. Together with reference TRBV19 and TRBJ1-4, the CDR3 gives the full variable domain: DGGITQSPKYLFRKEGQNVTLSCEQNLNHDAMYWYRQDPGQGLRLIYYSQIVNDFQKGDIAEGYSVSREKKESFPLTVTSAQKNPTAFYLCASRTRQLATNEKLFFGSGTQLSVL.

The chain combines TRBV3-1 (or the pseudogene TRBV3-2) with TRBJ2-7, with 7 bases aligning to TRBD1. CDR1 is LGHDT and CDR2 is YNNKEL in the germline V gene (reference sequence). V gave up 2 bases and J gave up 3 bases; unmatched junction bases: 10. This CDR3 is built from 16 residues. DNA of the CDR3: TGTGCCAGCAGCCAATATGGCACAGGGGATTTCTACGAGCAGTACTTC. It is translated as CASSQYGTGDFYEQYF.

The CDR3, as DNA: TGTGCCAGCAGCCCCACCCGGGTTGAAGCTAACTATGGCTACACCTTC. This gives the protein CASSPTRVEANYGYTF. V gene TRBV11-2 combines with J gene TRBJ1-2; no definite D call. V lost 5 bases, J lost 0 bases, and 16 bases lay in between. Looked up from germline, CDR1 is SGHAT and CDR2 is FQNNGV. CDR3 size: 16 residues.

This clone was recorded at least ten times. This chain connects TRBV7-2 to TRBJ1-2; 8 bases line up with TRBD1. With 5 bases clipped from V and 4 bases from J, the junction kept 6 bases outside the gene matches. Germline V gene sequence: CDR1 SGHTA, CDR2 FQGNSA. This CDR3 comprises 14 residues. CDR3 amino acids: CASSDHTGGYGYTF. CDR3 nucleotide sequence: TGTGCCAGCAGCGATCACACAGGGGGCTATGGCTACACCTTC.

The rearrangement uses TRBV19 and TRBJ2-5; D is perhaps TRBD1 (5 bases). The CDR3 covers 15 residues. V lost 1 base and J lost 2, with 11 bases in between. CDR1 is LNHDA and CDR2 is SQIVND in the germline V gene (reference sequence). CDR3: CASSIVGPRQETQYF. In DNA, the CDR3 is TGTGCCAGTAGTATAGTGGGGCCGCGGCAAGAGACCCAGTACTTC. The whole variable domain, filled in from reference TRBV19 and TRBJ2-5, reads DGGITQSPKYLFRKEGQNVTLSCEQNLNHDAMYWYRQDPGQGLRLIYYSQIVNDFQKGDIAEGYSVSREKKESFPLTVTSAQKNPTAFYLCASSIVGPRQETQYFGPGTRLLVL.

This clone was recorded once. The CDR3 sequence: CASSLSRVPREQYF. Here the CDR3 DNA reads TGTGCCAGCAGTTTATCTAGAGTCCCTAGGGAGCAGTACTTC. The genes are TRBV28 and TRBJ2-7, with D unresolved. The CDR3 has 14 amino acids. With 1 base removed from V and 7 bases from J, the gap between germline ends came to 14 bases. Per germline, CDR1 MDHEN and CDR2 SYDVKM.